Following are 4 T cell receptor beta chains from one sample sequenced in a study of blood T cells in healthy people across ages. Next came a second PCR, run for roughly 6 to 11 cycles, which used a sample-barcoded 5' primer along with a J-beta primer mix. TCRdb passed the 5' RACE reads through MiXCR, listing each CDR3 protein once. The sample carries some 1,800,000 distinct CDR3 sequences, approximately 39% recorded once. The sample comprised blood. These TCRs come from a human donor in good health.

The chain uses TRBV20-1 and TRBJ2-4; no firm D call. The length of the CDR3 is 13 residues. V gave up 2 bases and J gave up 11 bases, with 16 bases separating them. CDR1 is DFQATT, CDR2 SNEGSKA, per germline (reference sequence). The CDR3 is CSARSVPINVQYF. CDR3 in DNA: TGCAGTGCTAGATCGGTCCCTATCAACGTTCAGTACTTC.

This clonotype appeared a few times. The rearrangement links TRBV7-2 to TRBJ1-4; D gene unclear. This CDR3 region has 14 residues. Between the trimmed V and J ends, which lost 1 base and 7 bases, there was a span of 10 bases. Germline V gives CDR1 SGHTA, CDR2 FQGNSA. The CDR3 DNA reads as TGTGCCAGCAGCTTAGGGGTAAAGCGTGAAAAACTGTTTTTT. The encoded protein is CASSLGVKREKLFF.

The chain joins TRBV5-8 to TRBJ1-5, with D hard to call. Trimming took 0 bases from V and 2 from J, leaving 15 bases between them. There are 17 residues in the CDR3. Germline loops: CDR1 SGHTS, CDR2 YDEGEE. In DNA form, the CDR3 reads TGTGCCAGCAGCTTGGTTTTTCAGGACGGGGGCAATCAGCCCCAGCATTTT. This gives the protein CASSLVFQDGGNQPQHF.

This clonotype came up many times. The gene calls are TRBV4-3 and TRBJ1-2; D gene unclear. CDR1 is LGHNA and CDR2 is YSLEER in the germline V gene. The CDR3 contains 14 residues. The V end lost 0 bases, the J end lost 4 bases, and 9 bases lay between the germline ends. CDR3 region: CASSQDRGTYGYTF. The CDR3 region has the DNA TGCGCCAGCAGCCAAGACCGGGGTACCTATGGCTACACCTTC.